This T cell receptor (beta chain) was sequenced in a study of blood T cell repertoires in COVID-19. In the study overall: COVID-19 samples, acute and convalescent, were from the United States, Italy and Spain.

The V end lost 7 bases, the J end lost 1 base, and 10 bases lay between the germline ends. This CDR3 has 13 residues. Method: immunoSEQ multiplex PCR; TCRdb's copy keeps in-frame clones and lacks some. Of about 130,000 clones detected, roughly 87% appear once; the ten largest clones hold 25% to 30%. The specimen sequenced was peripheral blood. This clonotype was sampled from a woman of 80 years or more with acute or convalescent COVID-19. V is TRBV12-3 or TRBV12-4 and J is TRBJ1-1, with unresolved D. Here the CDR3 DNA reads TGTGCCAGCACCCGAGAATGGAACACTGAAGCTTTCTTT. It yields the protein CASTREWNTEAFF.